This is a list of T cell receptor beta chains from one sample in a study of blood T cell repertoires in COVID-19. The data were produced by immunoSEQ multiplex PCR, yet TCRdb's version contains in-frame clones alone and is incomplete. The sample lists 100,000 to 150,000 clones; 70% to 90% were seen once. Sequenced: peripheral blood. These receptors all come from a woman of 80 years or more with acute or convalescent COVID-19. Both conserved end residues are part of each CDR3. A D gene is named only where the DNA matches it firmly. A clone size is listed for some rows: how often the clone was seen (once, few, many), or a class if it is expanded.

D gene	J gene	V gene	clone size	CDR3 protein	CDR3 DNA
-	TRBJ2-1	TRBV3-1/TRBV3-2	-	CASSQTSRGNEQFF	TGTGCCAGCAGCCAAACCTCCCGAGGGAATGAGCAGTTCTTC
-	TRBJ1-2	TRBV14	-	CASSQEAGNYGYTF	TGTGCCAGCAGCCAAGAGGCAGGAAACTATGGCTACACCTTC
-	TRBJ2-3	TRBV6-2/TRBV6-3	-	CASSYRDSTDTQYF	TGTGCCAGCAGTTACCGGGACTCGACAGATACGCAGTATTTT
-	TRBJ1-1	TRBV5-1	-	CASSAGQTNSEAFF	TGCGCCAGCTCGGCAGGACAAACCAACAGTGAAGCTTTCTTT
TRBD1	TRBJ1-1	TRBV5-4	-	CASSQTGGGNTEAFF	TGTGCCAGCAGCCAAACAGGGGGCGGGAACACTGAAGCTTTCTTT
TRBD1	TRBJ1-1	TRBV7-6	-	CASSPRTGLNTEAFF	TGTGCCAGCAGCCCCCGGACAGGGCTGAACACTGAAGCTTTCTTT
TRBD1	TRBJ1-4	TRBV9	few	CASSVSTGPTNEKLFF	TGTGCCAGCAGCGTATCGACAGGGCCAACTAATGAAAAACTGTTTTTT
TRBD2	TRBJ2-5	TRBV7-9	-	CASSGTSGGEETQYF	TGTGCCAGCAGCGGGACTAGCGGGGGAGAAGAGACCCAGTACTTC
TRBD2	TRBJ2-1	TRBV27	-	CASSLRASGGYNEQFF	TGTGCCAGCAGTTTAAGGGCTAGCGGGGGATACAATGAGCAGTTCTTC
-	TRBJ1-4	TRBV18	-	CASSPGGQDEKLFF	TGTGCCAGCTCACCAGGGGGACAAGATGAAAAACTGTTTTTT
-	TRBJ2-1	TRBV24-1	-	CATSDGQLNEQFF	TGTGCCACCAGTGATGGGCAGCTTAATGAGCAGTTCTTC
TRBD1	TRBJ2-7	TRBV19	-	CASRSPGGHEQYF	TGTGCCAGTAGATCGCCAGGGGGACACGAGCAGTACTTC
-	TRBJ1-5	TRBV15	few	CATSSFRGEIGQPQHF	TGTGCCACCAGCAGTTTTAGGGGTGAGATAGGACAGCCCCAGCATTTT
TRBD2	TRBJ2-3	TRBV9	-	CASSAGGGRSVHTQYF	TGTGCCAGCAGCGCGGGGGGAGGGCGTTCGGTACATACGCAGTATTTT
-	TRBJ2-7	TRBV5-1	-	CARTGTGTETYEQYF	TGCGCCAGGACGGGAACCGGGACTGAGACCTACGAGCAGTACTTC
-	TRBJ1-2	TRBV19	-	CASRPAGEYYGYTF	TGTGCCAGTAGGCCCGCAGGGGAATACTATGGCTACACCTTC
TRBD2	TRBJ2-1	TRBV7-9	-	CASSPPAGGFNEQFF	TGTGCCAGCAGCCCTCCAGCGGGGGGTTTCAATGAGCAGTTCTTC
TRBD2	TRBJ2-7	TRBV11-2	-	CASSSAGRSYEQYF	TGTGCCAGCAGCTCAGCGGGACGCTCCTACGAGCAGTACTTC
TRBD1	TRBJ2-7	TRBV19	-	CASSRDSPYEQYF	TGTGCCAGTAGCCGGGACAGCCCCTACGAGCAGTACTTC
TRBD2	TRBJ2-7	TRBV9	-	CASSRGLALYEQYF	TGTGCCAGCAGCCGGGGACTAGCCCTCTACGAGCAGTACTTC
-	TRBJ1-6	TRBV7-9	-	CASSPESSSYNSPLHF	TGTGCCAGCAGCCCTGAGTCGAGCTCCTATAATTCACCCCTCCACTTT
TRBD1	TRBJ1-5	TRBV5-6	-	CASSFLDRAGQPQHF	TGTGCCAGCAGCTTCCTGGACAGGGCAGGGCAGCCCCAGCATTTT
TRBD2	TRBJ2-7	TRBV9	few	CASSSGLAGLKEQYF	TGTGCCAGCAGCTCGGGACTAGCGGGACTTAAAGAGCAGTACTTC
-	TRBJ1-3	TRBV9	-	CASSVGQFSGNTIYF	TGTGCCAGCAGCGTAGGGCAGTTCTCTGGAAACACCATATATTTT
TRBD1	TRBJ2-1	TRBV2	-	CASSRDRYNEQFF	TGTGCCAGCAGCAGGGACAGATACAATGAGCAGTTCTTC
TRBD2	TRBJ2-5	TRBV19	once	CASSTGLAGVGETQYF	TGTGCCAGTAGTACGGGACTAGCGGGAGTCGGAGAGACCCAGTACTTC
TRBD2	TRBJ2-1	TRBV5-4	-	CASSTRLAPRDNEQFF	TGTGCCAGCAGCACCCGACTAGCGCCCCGGGACAATGAGCAGTTCTTC
-	TRBJ2-7	TRBV10-3	-	CATMSSYEQYF	TGTGCCACCATGAGTTCCTACGAGCAGTACTTC
-	TRBJ1-5	TRBV21-1	-	CASSKKGDSHQPQHF	TGTGCCAGCAGCAAAAAAGGGGACAGTCATCAGCCCCAGCATTTT
TRBD1	TRBJ1-3	TRBV18	-	CASSRQTGTLNTIYF	TGTGCCAGCTCACGACAGACAGGGACGTTGAACACCATATATTTT
-	TRBJ1-6	TRBV6-5	-	CASSTGTLNSPLHF	TGTGCCAGCAGTACCGGGACACTCAATTCACCCCTCCACTTT
-	TRBJ2-2	TRBV5-1	-	CASSLPVARLTGELFF	TGCGCCAGCAGCCTCCCGGTCGCGAGACTTACCGGGGAGCTGTTTTTT
-	TRBJ2-5	TRBV6-5	-	CASANSGHETQYF	TGTGCCAGCGCAAACAGCGGGCACGAGACCCAGTACTTC
-	TRBJ1-5	TRBV2	-	CASRADTGNQPQHF	TGTGCCAGCAGGGCGGACACGGGCAATCAGCCCCAGCATTTT
-	TRBJ1-4	TRBV2	-	CASIERQGGEKLFF	TGTGCCAGCATCGAACGGCAGGGAGGTGAAAAACTGTTTTTT
-	TRBJ2-5	TRBV4-2	-	CASSQERGLQETQYF	TGTGCCAGCAGCCAAGAAAGGGGCCTCCAAGAGACCCAGTACTTC
TRBD1	TRBJ1-1	TRBV18	-	CASSLTGTGESTEAFF	TGTGCCAGCTCACTCACCGGGACAGGTGAGAGCACTGAAGCTTTCTTT
-	TRBJ1-3	TRBV7-2	few	CASSLALRQASSGNTIYF	TGTGCCAGCAGCTTAGCCCTTCGACAGGCTAGCTCTGGAAACACCATATATTTT
TRBD2	TRBJ2-5	TRBV2	-	CASSVGAGVGETQYF	TGTGCCAGCAGTGTTGGAGCGGGAGTGGGGGAGACCCAGTACTTC
TRBD2	TRBJ2-7	TRBV7-9	-	CASSLAGGAGGVYEQYF	TGTGCCAGCAGCTTAGCGGGAGGAGCGGGAGGGGTCTACGAGCAGTACTTC
-	TRBJ2-5	TRBV5-4	-	CASSVQENQETQYF	TGTGCCAGCAGCGTACAGGAGAACCAAGAGACCCAGTACTTC
TRBD1	TRBJ1-1	TRBV9	-	CASSSQGAGTEAFF	TGTGCCAGCAGCTCCCAGGGGGCTGGGACTGAAGCTTTCTTT
-	TRBJ2-5	TRBV5-1	-	CASSFSLARETQYF	TGCGCCAGCAGCTTCTCCCTAGCAAGAGAGACCCAGTACTTC
-	TRBJ1-5	TRBV19	-	CASTTTVSSNQPQHF	TGTGCCAGTACCACGACAGTGTCGAGCAATCAGCCCCAGCATTTT
TRBD1	TRBJ2-4	TRBV6-1	few	CASSEGGVRGPDF	TGTGCCAGCAGTGAAGGTGGGGTCAGGGGGCCCGACTTC
TRBD1	TRBJ2-7	TRBV30	-	CAWNHPRGHSRQYF	TGTGCCTGGAACCACCCCAGGGGGCATAGTAGGCAGTACTTC
-	TRBJ1-1	TRBV19	few	CASSTPSAGNTEAFF	TGTGCCAGTAGTACCCCTTCGGCAGGGAACACTGAAGCTTTCTTT
-	TRBJ1-6	TRBV28	-	CASGTIGQYNSPLHF	TGTGCCAGCGGAACCATTGGACAGTATAATTCACCCCTCCACTTT